This passage covers 3 T cell receptor beta chains from one sample sequenced in a study of OX40 agonist ivuxolimab in advanced cancers. Libraries were prepared by immunoSEQ multiplex PCR; TCRdb keeps only in-frame clonotypes and omits some of them. Of fewer than 20,000 clones in the sample, around 81% were seen once. Sample: CD4+ or CD8+ T cells sorted from blood, taken in a trial of the OX40 agonist ivuxolimab. Every receptor here comes from an adult with an advanced solid tumor such as melanoma, head and neck, liver or kidney cancer.

This rearrangement joins TRBV7-9 to TRBJ2-7; perhaps TRBD2 as D (6 bases). V lost 5 bases and J lost 7, with 15 bases in between. The CDR3 consists of 13 residues. CDR1 and CDR2 from the germline V gene are SEHNR and FQNEAQ (reference sequence). The CDR3 loop reads CASSPDGGEEQYF. In nucleotides, the CDR3 is TGTGCCAGCAGCCCGGACGGAGGGGAGGAGCAGTACTTC. Variable domain in full (rest from reference TRBV7-9 and TRBJ2-7): DTGVSQNPRHKITKRGQNVTFRCDPISEHNRLYWYRQTLGQGPEFLTYFQNEAQLEKSRLLSDRFSAERPKGSFSTLEIQRTEQGDSAMYLCASSPDGGEEQYFGPGTRLTVT.

This chain joins TRBV7-9 and TRBJ2-5; maybe TRBD1 (5 bases). Trimming took 1 base from V and 7 from J, leaving 10 bases between them. CDR1 is SEHNR, CDR2 FQNEAQ, per germline (reference sequence). This CDR3 spans 13 amino acids. CDR3 amino acids: CASSLGQGGTQYF. DNA of the CDR3: TGTGCCAGCAGCTTAGGGCAGGGCGGGACCCAGTACTTC. The complete variable domain, with remaining parts taken from reference TRBV7-9 and TRBJ2-5, reads DTGVSQNPRHKITKRGQNVTFRCDPISEHNRLYWYRQTLGQGPEFLTYFQNEAQLEKSRLLSDRFSAERPKGSFSTLEIQRTEQGDSAMYLCASSLGQGGTQYFGPGTRLLVL.

This chain links TRBV6-1 with TRBJ1-1; 7 nucleotides agree with TRBD1. The V gene's germline CDR1 is MNHNS and CDR2 SASEGT. Trimming took 2 bases from V and 11 from J; bases not matched to a gene: 8. The length of the CDR3 is 13 residues. The CDR3 is CASSEPTQGKAFF. The CDR3 nucleotides are TGTGCCAGCAGTGAACCGACACAGGGGAAGGCTTTCTTT.